Each of the 11 T cell receptor beta chains below was sequenced from the same sample in a study of blood T cells in healthy people across ages (dated by TCRdb to between 2014 and 2017). The library came from 5' RACE. Sequencing was carried out with an Illumina HiSeq 2500. A second PCR of about 7 to 12 cycles was run with a J-beta primer mix and a sample-barcoded 5' primer. TCRdb cleaned the public reads at Q25 with fastp, built clones with MiXCR and kept in-frame beta chains. Each record represents a unique CDR3 protein, reported with the most common genes and DNA among its rows. This sample gives about 720,000 distinct CDR3 sequences in total; just under 25% of them show up just once. The ten largest clones represent approximately 3.7% of the sample. This sample was shared with a second study, whose subject was T cells of mothers and their children.

Sequencing was done on a sample of blood. The origin of the receptors is a boy aged 5-17 years in good health.

The chain is built from TRBV5-6 and TRBJ1-5, with 7 bases that match TRBD1. The CDR3 runs 15 residues. Germline V gene sequence: CDR1 SGHDT, CDR2 YYEEEE. Trimming cost V 2 bases and J 1 base; bases outside gene matches: 3. CDR3 nucleotide sequence: TGTGCCAGCAGCTTTGGAGGGGGCAGCAATCAGCCCCAGCATTTT. It specifies CASSFGGGSNQPQHF.

This clonotype appeared a few times. CDR3 sequence reads: CATSTDLHYGYTF. CDR3 DNA sequence: TGTGCCACCAGCACGGACTTACACTATGGCTACACCTTC. The chain uses TRBV24-1 and TRBJ1-2; D remains unclear. CDR3 length: 13 residues. Germline V gene sequence: CDR1 KGHDR, CDR2 SFDVKD. The V end was cut by 7 bases, the J end by 3 bases, with 11 bases between.

This clonotype has only a few counts. The chain is built from TRBV7-9 and TRBJ1-1; possible D gene TRBD1, 5 bases. The CDR3 runs to 16 residues. Per the germline V gene, CDR1 is SEHNR and CDR2 is FQNEAQ (reference sequence). Trimming cost V 5 bases and J 1 base, with 17 bases left between them. The CDR3 loop reads CASSQQIGQGNTEAFF. The CDR3 DNA is TGTGCCAGCAGCCAGCAGATCGGCCAGGGGAACACTGAAGCTTTCTTT.

This clonotype appeared a few times. CDR3 amino acids: CASSPPTARLGEQFF. Written as DNA, the CDR3 is TGTGCCAGCAGTCCGCCGACAGCGCGACTGGGTGAGCAGTTCTTC. This chain links TRBV12-3 or TRBV12-4 with TRBJ2-5; D possibly corresponds to TRBD1 (5 bases). The J call is doubtful: the DNA matches TRBJ2-1 better. CDR3 size: 15 residues.

This chain connects TRBV4-1 to TRBJ2-7; D possibly corresponds to TRBD2 (7 bases). CDR1 MGHRA and CDR2 YSYEKL come from the germline V gene. CDR3 length: 16 residues. V lost 1 base and J 4 bases, leaving 17 bases between the germline ends. The CDR3 here is CASSQVGGRLVYEQYF. The CDR3 DNA reads as TGCGCCAGCAGCCAAGTCGGGGGGCGCTTAGTTTACGAGCAGTACTTC.

The rearrangement links TRBV5-6 to TRBJ1-5; 7 nucleotides align to TRBD1. The trim removed 4 bases at V and 8 bases at J, leaving 15 bases unmatched. Germline-derived CDR1 and CDR2 are SGHDT and YYEEEE. This CDR3 spans 16 amino acids. The CDR3 nucleotides are TGTGCCAGCAGCCTGTCCCGGGACAGTACCAGGAAGCCCCAGCATTTT. It is translated as CASSLSRDSTRKPQHF.

This clonotype appeared a few times. The chain links TRBV21-1 to TRBJ1-6. TRBV21-1 is flagged as a pseudogene. This CDR3 is 19 amino acids long. The CDR3 DNA sequence: TGTGCCAGCAGCAATTCGAACCAGGCCAGAGGCTCTACGAATTCACCCCTCCACTTT. Residues: CASSNSNQARGSTNSPLHF.

This rearrangement joins TRBV12-3 or TRBV12-4 to TRBJ2-1; TRBD1 agrees at 7 bases. V was clipped by 7 bases and J by 2 bases; unmatched bases: 8. The CDR3 consists of 15 residues. The CDR3 bases are TGTGCCAGCACAGGACAGGCTTCCCCCTACAATGAGCAGTTCTTC. Its translation: CASTGQASPYNEQFF.

V is TRBV29-1 and J is TRBJ2-5; D remains ambiguous. The J call may be incorrect, as the DNA end agrees better with TRBJ2-7. This CDR3 spans 13 amino acids. Germline CDR1 is SQVTM and CDR2 is ANQGSEA. CDR3 nucleotide sequence: TGCAGCGTTGAATTGACTGGCGGCGCCGAGCAGTACTTC. Residues: CSVELTGGAEQYF.

This clonotype was found a few times. This rearrangement joins TRBV18 to TRBJ1-1; 8 bases match TRBD1. Germline CDR1 is KGHSH and CDR2 is LQKENI. This CDR3 region has 14 residues. V lost 2 bases to trimming and J lost 3 bases; unmatched junction nucleotides: 2. The CDR3 sequence: CASSPVTGDTEAFF. The CDR3 DNA sequence: TGTGCCAGCTCACCAGTGACAGGGGACACTGAAGCTTTCTTT.

The chain links TRBV29-1 to TRBJ1-2; maybe TRBD1 (5 bases). This CDR3 has 18 residues. Per the germline V gene, CDR1 is SQVTM and CDR2 is ANQGSEA. V lost 5 bases to trimming and J lost 2 bases, with 27 bases between them. CDR3 DNA sequence: TGCAGCGTTTATAGTTCTGGGGAGTGGCAGGGTTCCAACTATGGCTACACCTTC. Amino acids: CSVYSSGEWQGSNYGYTF.